A selection of T cell receptor beta chains follows, all from one sample in a study of cytomegalovirus exposure and HLA in healthy donors. This table comes from immunoSEQ multiplex PCR, and its TCRdb copy is limited to in-frame clones, with some not included. The sample includes roughly 170,000 clones, 80% of them seen just once. Sample: PBMCs. All receptors derive from a woman between 45 and 65 years old in good health and CMV-seropositive. Both conserved end residues are part of each CDR3. The D gene is left open where the match is weak. A clone size is listed for some rows: how often the clone was seen (once, few, many), or a class if it is expanded.

>TRBJ1-3|TRBV6-1|.|.
CASKKLSGNTIYF
TGTGCCAGCAAAAAGCTCTCTGGAAACACCATATATTTT
>TRBJ2-1|TRBV28|.|TRBD2
CASNGGGADNEQFF
TGTGCCAGCAACGGCGGGGGGGCAGACAATGAGCAGTTCTTC
>TRBJ1-5|TRBV7-2|few|TRBD1
CASSSGTGKGQPQHF
TGTGCCAGCAGCTCAGGGACAGGGAAGGGTCAGCCCCAGCATTTT
>TRBJ2-7|TRBV5-4|.|.
CASSLELAYEQYF
TGTGCCAGCAGCTTGGAGCTAGCCTACGAGCAGTACTTC
>TRBJ1-3|TRBV4-3|.|.
CASSQDQGHYTIYF
TGCGCCAGCAGCCAAGATCAGGGACACTACACCATATATTTT
>TRBJ2-7|TRBV27|.|TRBD1
CASSSDRGSYEQYF
TGTGCCAGCAGTTCAGACAGGGGGTCCTACGAGCAGTACTTC
>TRBJ2-3|TRBV5-1|.|.
CASSIRAVASTDTQYF
TGCGCCAGCAGCATCAGAGCGGTGGCGTCCACAGATACGCAGTATTTT
>TRBJ2-7|TRBV6-1|.|.
CASSEGQVPSYEQYF
TGTGCCAGCAGTGAAGGACAGGTTCCTTCCTACGAGCAGTACTTC
>TRBJ1-4|TRBV7-2|once|.
CASSLQMDSGREKLFF
TGTGCCAGCAGCCTGCAAATGGATTCAGGTCGTGAAAAACTGTTTTTT
>TRBJ2-2|TRBV10-3|.|.
CAISENSITGELFF
TGTGCCATCAGTGAGAACAGTATCACCGGGGAGCTGTTTTTT
>TRBJ1-2|TRBV10-3|.|TRBD1
CAISESPGQGGTYGYTF
TGTGCCATCAGTGAGTCTCCGGGACAGGGGGGGACCTATGGCTACACCTTC
>TRBJ2-3|TRBV19|once|TRBD2
CASSIGPLGSRERGETDTQYF
TGTGCCAGTAGTATAGGCCCCCTTGGATCACGGGAGCGGGGAGAGACAGATACGCAGTATTTT
>TRBJ1-2|TRBV4-2|.|TRBD1
CASSQDLTGGDYGYTF
TGTGCCAGCAGCCAAGACCTGACAGGGGGCGACTATGGCTACACCTTC
>TRBJ2-2|TRBV5-1|.|TRBD1
CASSLETGGPGELFF
TGCGCCAGCAGCTTGGAGACAGGGGGGCCCGGGGAGCTGTTTTTT
>TRBJ2-7|TRBV5-1|.|.
CASSTAGGYEQYF
TGCGCCAGCAGCACGGCAGGCGGGTACGAGCAGTACTTC
>TRBJ1-5|TRBV7-9|.|TRBD1
CASSPGTGTLGPQHF
TGTGCCAGCAGCCCCGGGACAGGAACTCTAGGGCCCCAGCATTTT
>TRBJ2-7|TRBV7-9|.|.
CASSPTVAYEQYF
TGTGCCAGCAGCCCGACTGTGGCCTACGAGCAGTACTTC
>TRBJ2-7|TRBV18|.|.
CASSGHPYEQYF
TGTGCCAGCTCAGGACACCCCTACGAGCAGTACTTC
>TRBJ1-2|TRBV5-1|.|.
CASSSPRTESGHPGGGYTF
TGCGCCAGCAGCTCACCACGTACTGAATCGGGACACCCAGGAGGTGGCTACACCTTC
>TRBJ2-3|TRBV7-2|.|.
CASSGRQVSTDTQYF
TGTGCCAGCAGTGGGAGACAGGTTAGCACAGATACGCAGTATTTT
>TRBJ2-7|TRBV7-9|.|TRBD2
CASSSRTSGSIVAGEQYF
TGTGCCAGCAGCTCACGGACTAGCGGGAGTATAGTTGCCGGCGAGCAGTACTTC
>TRBJ2-7|TRBV5-1|.|TRBD2
CASSLQSGGRHF
TGCGCCAGCAGCTTGCAGAGCGGGGGGCGACACTTC
>TRBJ1-3|TRBV7-7|.|.
CASSSGLGGTIYF
TGTGCTAGCAGCTCTGGGCTCGGGGGCACCATATATTTT
>TRBJ1-4|TRBV7-9|.|TRBD1
CASSLARGQTNEKLFF
TGTGCCAGCAGCTTAGCCCGGGGACAGACCAATGAAAAACTGTTTTTT
>TRBJ2-3|TRBV5-4|.|TRBD2
CASSLGTRGDTQYF
TGTGCCAGCAGCTTGGGGACTAGGGGCGATACGCAGTATTTT
>TRBJ2-5|TRBV7-9|few|.
CSSMGLGETQYF
TGTTCCAGCATGGGGCTGGGTGAGACCCAGTACTTC
>TRBJ2-7|TRBV11-2|.|TRBD2
CASSRGASGDYEQYF
TGTGCCAGCAGCCGGGGGGCTAGCGGGGACTACGAGCAGTACTTC
>TRBJ2-1|TRBV21-1|once|.
CASSINSRLNLDRGRDEQFF
TGTGCCAGCAGCATCAACTCCCGCCTTAATCTGGACAGGGGGCGCGATGAGCAGTTCTTC
>TRBJ2-7|TRBV19|.|TRBD1
CASRQGASYEQYF
TGTGCCAGTAGACAGGGGGCTTCGTACGAGCAGTACTTC
>TRBJ1-6|TRBV4-1|.|.
CASSQESGANSPLHF
TGCGCCAGCAGCCAAGAGTCAGGGGCTAATTCACCCCTCCACTTT
>TRBJ2-7|TRBV6-5|few|.
CASSYVFGREKDEQYF
TGTGCCAGCAGTTACGTATTCGGCAGGGAAAAGGACGAGCAGTACTTC
>TRBJ2-7|TRBV4-2|.|TRBD2
CAAGEGFYEQYF
TGTGCCGCGGGGGAGGGGTTCTACGAGCAGTACTTC
>TRBJ1-1|TRBV5-5|.|TRBD1
CASSWAGGEPAEAFF
TGTGCCAGCAGCTGGGCAGGGGGCGAGCCGGCTGAAGCTTTCTTT
>TRBJ1-2|TRBV9|.|.
CASSPHQQGINYGYTF
TGTGCCAGCAGCCCGCACCAACAGGGAATAAACTATGGCTACACCTTC
>TRBJ2-7|TRBV6-6|.|TRBD1
CASSRDSTYEQYF
TGTGCCAGCAGCCGGGACAGCACCTACGAGCAGTACTTC
>TRBJ2-1|TRBV4-2|.|TRBD2
CASSQDNRLAGGDEQFF
TGTGCCAGCAGCCAAGATAATCGACTAGCGGGAGGGGATGAGCAGTTCTTC
>TRBJ1-1|TRBV5-1|.|.
CASSSPGHGNTEAFF
TGCGCCAGCAGCTCGCCGGGACACGGGAACACTGAAGCTTTCTTT
>TRBJ2-7|TRBV13|few|TRBD1
CASSIIRGTGGAVAEQYF
TGTGCCAGCAGCATTATACGCGGGACAGGGGGCGCAGTAGCCGAGCAGTACTTC
>TRBJ2-5|TRBV6-1|once|TRBD2
CASSSSGRWETQYF
TGTGCCAGCAGCTCTAGCGGGAGGTGGGAGACCCAGTACTTC
>TRBJ2-7|TRBV12-5|.|TRBD2
CASDTGTRFYEQYF
TGTGCTAGTGACACCGGGACTAGATTCTACGAGCAGTACTTC
>TRBJ1-2|TRBV7-2|once|.
CASSSYIGVGGAGYTF
TGTGCCAGCAGCTCGTACATAGGGGTAGGGGGGGCTGGCTACACCTTC
>TRBJ2-3|TRBV4-3|.|TRBD2
CASSPDLSGGAVDTQYF
TGCGCCAGCAGTCCAGACCTTAGCGGGGGGGCGGTAGATACGCAGTATTTT
>TRBJ2-3|TRBV5-1|.|.
CASSTRGGNTDTQYF
TGCGCCAGCAGCACGCGGGGCGGGAACACAGATACGCAGTATTTT
>TRBJ2-2|TRBV9|.|TRBD1
CASSNYRGQNTGELFF
TGTGCCAGCAGCAATTACAGGGGACAGAACACCGGGGAGCTGTTTTTT
>TRBJ1-1|TRBV19|.|TRBD1
CASSIRQGNTEAFF
TGTGCCAGTAGTATCCGACAGGGGAACACTGAAGCTTTCTTT
>TRBJ1-2|TRBV19|.|TRBD1
CASKWGTGGGYTF
TGTGCCAGTAAATGGGGCACAGGGGGTGGCTACACCTTC
>TRBJ2-7|TRBV5-1|.|.
CASSWVQASYEQYF
TGCGCCAGCAGCTGGGTGCAGGCCTCCTACGAGCAGTACTTC
>TRBJ2-5|TRBV6-5|.|TRBD1
CASSYSFGTAQETQYF
TGTGCCAGCAGTTACTCGTTTGGGACAGCCCAAGAGACCCAGTACTTC
>TRBJ2-3|TRBV9|.|TRBD1
CASSDRGGYATDTQYF
TGTGCCAGCAGTGACAGGGGAGGCTATGCCACAGATACGCAGTATTTT
>TRBJ2-5|TRBV12-5|.|TRBD2
CASGLGVSGGGEETQYF
TGTGCTAGTGGTTTGGGCGTGTCGGGGGGGGGTGAAGAGACCCAGTACTTC
>TRBJ1-5|TRBV7-2|.|TRBD1
CASSSGTGRHQPQHF
TGTGCCAGCAGCTCCGGGACAGGGAGGCATCAGCCCCAGCATTTT
>TRBJ1-2|TRBV19|few|TRBD1
CASRYPWTGDSGYTF
TGTGCCAGTAGGTATCCCTGGACAGGGGATTCTGGCTACACCTTC
>TRBJ1-3|TRBV4-2|.|.
CASSQDITEGNTIYF
TGTGCCAGCAGCCAAGATATCACGGAGGGAAACACCATATATTTT